The 30 T cell receptor beta chains below were found in one sample sequenced in a study of T-cell reconstitution after alpha-beta-depleted transplantation in children. Preparing the TCRbeta library involved the use of unique molecular identifiers. TCRdb re-called the PCR reads with MiXCR, one entry per CDR3 protein. The sample includes about a million distinct CDR3 sequences, about 30% of them seen just once. The starting material was PBMCs, mostly from graft donor cells, obtained 360 days after TCRalphabeta/CD19-depleted stem cell transplant. Receptors originate from a boy under two years old who had a stem cell transplant for SCID, so the T cells may come from the graft donor.

This clonotype was counted a few times. The chain combines TRBV5-1 with TRBJ2-7; D call uncertain. The germline gives CDR1 SGHRS, CDR2 YFSETQ. V was pared by 7 bases and J by 6 bases, with 11 bases between. The CDR3 length is 11 residues. The CDR3 reads CASATSGEQYF. CDR3 DNA sequence: TGCGCCAGCGCCACCTCGGGCGAGCAGTACTTC.

The chain links TRBV12-3 or TRBV12-4 to TRBJ2-5; 8 positions agree with TRBD2. The V segment lost 3 bases and the J segment 4 bases; nucleotides outside the gene matches: 16. The CDR3 consists of 18 residues. CDR3 amino acids: CASSFSRKGLASGETQYF. The CDR3 nucleotides read TGTGCCAGCAGTTTCTCCAGAAAAGGACTAGCATCGGGAGAGACCCAGTACTTC.

This chain links TRBV5-1 with TRBJ2-7; a possible D gene is TRBD1 (6 bases). V was pared by 3 bases and J by 2 bases, with 15 bases between. This CDR3 contains 15 residues. The germline V gene encodes CDR1 SGHRS and CDR2 YFSETQ. CDR3 bases: TGCGCCAGCAGCTGGGGTGACAGGTATCCCTACGAGCAGTACTTC. Its protein is CASSWGDRYPYEQYF.

Only a few counts were recorded for this clonotype. The V gene is TRBV12-3 or TRBV12-4, the J gene TRBJ2-2, with D perhaps matching TRBD2 (6 bases). Trimming stripped 2 bases from V and 6 bases from J, with 10 bases between. CDR3 length: 14 residues. CDR3 region: CASSLRGTPGELFF. The CDR3 nucleotides are TGTGCCAGCAGTTTACGGGGGACCCCCGGGGAGCTGTTTTTT.

This clonotype was counted a few times. This chain uses TRBV2 with TRBJ2-7, with D unresolved. Germline CDR1 and CDR2: SNHLY and FYNNEI. The CDR3 runs to 15 residues. V was shortened by 1 base and J by 0 bases, with 10 bases between the two germline ends. CDR3 protein: CASSEGLRSSYEQYF. DNA of the CDR3: TGTGCCAGCAGTGAAGGTTTAAGGAGCTCCTACGAGCAGTACTTC.

The chain combines TRBV4-1 with TRBJ2-7; D is perhaps TRBD2 (6 bases). Germline values: CDR1 MGHRA, CDR2 YSYEKL. The CDR3 runs to 15 residues. With 1 base removed from V and 7 bases from J, the gap between germline ends came to 17 bases. The CDR3 protein is CASSQVREWGEEQYF. In DNA form, the CDR3 reads TGCGCCAGCAGCCAAGTTCGCGAGTGGGGGGAAGAGCAGTACTTC.

This clonotype was seen a handful of times. The rearrangement uses TRBV20-1 and TRBJ2-2; D is unresolved. CDR1 and CDR2 (germline): DFQATT, SNEGSKA (reference sequence). This CDR3 has 12 residues. This CDR3 is CSQRSNTGELFF. The DNA for the CDR3 is TGCAGCCAACGATCGAACACCGGGGAGCTGTTTTTT.

J is TRBJ2-5 and V is TRBV5-1; TRBD2 matches 7 bases. The germline V gene has CDR1 SGHRS and CDR2 YFSETQ. The CDR3 sequence is 15 residues long. V shed 0 bases and J 5 bases; nucleotides not matched to a gene: 7. The CDR3: CASSLALGEGETQYF. For the CDR3, the DNA is TGCGCCAGCAGCTTGGCTCTCGGGGAGGGGGAGACCCAGTACTTC.

The sample holds a few counts of this clonotype. In nucleotides, the CDR3 is TGTGCCAGCAGCCCCTGGAGGGGCGGGGGGACCTACAATGAGCAGTTCTTC. Translated, it gives CASSPWRGGGTYNEQFF. V usage is TRBV12-3 or TRBV12-4 and J usage is TRBJ2-1, with 8 bases fitting TRBD2. The CDR3 consists of 17 residues. The ends lost 6 bases at V and 2 bases at J; junction bases unmatched: 12.

J is TRBJ2-5 and V is TRBV20-1; TRBD1 might be the D (6 bases). V lost 3 bases and J 5 bases, leaving 10 bases between the germline ends. This CDR3 spans 12 amino acids. CDR1 DFQATT and CDR2 SNEGSKA come from the germline V gene (reference sequence). This CDR3 reads CSASTQGETQYF. In DNA, the CDR3 is TGCAGTGCTAGCACCCAGGGGGAGACCCAGTACTTC.

V usage is TRBV7-3 and J usage is TRBJ2-3, with 9 bases matching TRBD1. The ends lost 1 base at V and 5 bases at J; junction bases unmatched: 7. The CDR3 is 16 amino acids. In germline, CDR1 is SGHTA, CDR2 FQGTGA. The chain's CDR3 is CASSLIPGQGGDTQYF. The DNA for the CDR3 is TGTGCCAGCAGCTTAATCCCGGGACAGGGAGGAGATACGCAGTATTTT.

This clonotype was seen only a few times. The chain recombines TRBV20-1 with TRBJ2-6; 12 bases line up with TRBD1. V trimming: 6 bases; J trimming: 4 bases; junction bases outside the gene matches: 10. Germline V gene sequence: CDR1 DFQATT, CDR2 SNEGSKA (reference sequence). The CDR3 extends over 17 amino acids. The CDR3 DNA sequence: TGCAGTGCCTGGGACAGGGGGCCCCTTAGAGGGGCCAACGTCCTGACTTTC. Translating it yields CSAWDRGPLRGANVLTF.

This clonotype was seen more than once but under ten times. A junction boundary mismatches the germline segment, possibly from a read error. The V call is TRBV27, the J call TRBJ2-1; 9 positions match TRBD2. CDR1 MNHEY and CDR2 SMNVEV come from the germline V gene (reference sequence). The CDR3 is made up of 13 amino acids. The CDR3 DNA reads as TGTGCCAGCAGTTTGCTTTCAGGGACTAGCCCGATCTTC. Translation gives CASSLLSGTSPIF.

There are a few counts of this clonotype. The chain carries TRBV12-3 or TRBV12-4 and TRBJ2-1, with a tentative D call TRBD2 (6 bases). The CDR3 totals 15 residues. V shed 3 bases and J shed 4 bases, with 13 bases lying between them. The CDR3 region is CASSFRTTSYNEQFF. The CDR3 DNA follows: TGTGCCAGCAGTTTCCGGACTACTTCGTACAATGAGCAGTTCTTC.

The chain has TRBV12-3 or TRBV12-4 and TRBJ1-2, with TRBD1 as a possible D gene (5 bases). This CDR3 is built from 15 residues. V lost 4 bases and J 8 bases, leaving 20 bases between the germline ends. The CDR3 DNA reads as TGTGCCAGCAGTTCCATAGGGGCAGTACTATACGGCTACACCTTC. This sequence encodes CASSSIGAVLYGYTF.

The gene calls are TRBV20-1 and TRBJ2-1, with 9 bases aligning to TRBD2. Germline V gives CDR1 DFQATT, CDR2 SNEGSKA (reference sequence). The CDR3 totals 15 residues. Germline trimming cut 3 bases from V and 3 bases from J; bases unmatched to any gene: 6. CDR3 region: CSARVGLAIYNEQFF. CDR3 DNA sequence: TGCAGTGCTAGGGTGGGACTAGCCATCTACAATGAGCAGTTCTTC.

This clonotype was seen a few times. The rearrangement joins TRBV29-1 to TRBJ1-1; D unresolved. Trimming left V 3 bases short and J 8 bases short, with 10 bases between. The CDR3 has 11 residues. CDR1 is SQVTM and CDR2 is ANQGSEA in the germline V gene. The CDR3 here is CSVEGPVEAFF. The CDR3 DNA is TGCAGCGTTGAGGGCCCGGTAGAAGCTTTCTTT.

The V call is TRBV5-1, the J call TRBJ1-1; a weak D match, TRBD1 (6 bases). Trimming pared 4 bases from V and 4 bases from J, leaving 17 bases between. The CDR3 loop spans 15 amino acids. In germline, CDR1 is SGHRS, CDR2 YFSETQ. CDR3 in amino acids: CASSVDSFGFTEAFF. CDR3 coding DNA: TGCGCCAGCAGCGTGGACAGTTTTGGGTTCACTGAAGCTTTCTTT.

This clonotype was counted a few times. This chain joins TRBV29-1 and TRBJ1-1, with D unresolved. V lost 5 bases and J 0 bases, leaving 13 bases between the germline ends. The CDR3 runs to 14 residues. CDR1 and CDR2 from the germline V gene are SQVTM and ANQGSEA. CDR3 protein: CSVLPLGMNTEAFF. In nucleotides, the CDR3 is TGCAGCGTTCTTCCCCTGGGGATGAACACTGAAGCTTTCTTT.

The rearrangement joins TRBV20-1 to TRBJ1-2; TRBD1 agrees at 7 bases. This CDR3 is built from 16 residues. CDR1 is DFQATT and CDR2 is SNEGSKA in the germline V gene (reference sequence). J lost 2 bases, V lost 3 bases, and 12 bases had no gene match. The CDR3 DNA follows: TGCAGTGCTAGGTCCGACAGGGCCCCGCGAAACTATGGCTACACCTTC. Translated, it gives CSARSDRAPRNYGYTF.

This rearrangement joins TRBV20-1 to TRBJ2-3, with 9 bases fitting TRBD2. Per germline, CDR1 DFQATT and CDR2 SNEGSKA (reference sequence). Unmatched junction bases numbered 2, after V lost 0 bases and J lost 1 base. This CDR3 comprises 15 residues. The CDR3 DNA reads as TGCAGTGCTAGAGAAGCTAGCGGGGGCACAGATACGCAGTATTTT. It encodes CSAREASGGTDTQYF.

The gene calls are TRBV18 and TRBJ2-3; D possibly corresponds to TRBD2 (6 bases). Between the trimmed V and J ends, which lost 1 base and 4 bases, there was a span of 12 bases. CDR1 is KGHSH, CDR2 LQKENI, per germline. This CDR3 has 15 residues. The CDR3 region is CASSPLLGGPDTQYF. For the CDR3, the DNA is TGTGCCAGCTCACCACTACTGGGGGGTCCAGATACGCAGTATTTT.

Only a few counts were recorded for this clonotype. The V call is TRBV29-1, the J call TRBJ2-7; D gene ambiguous. The germline gives CDR1 SQVTM, CDR2 ANQGSEA. The CDR3 is 13 residues long. Trimming removed 7 bases at V and 2 bases at J, with 15 bases between. Here the CDR3 DNA reads TGCAGCGCCTACTCGCATTCCCCCTACGAGCAGTACTTC. Its protein product is CSAYSHSPYEQYF.

The chain uses TRBV5-5 and TRBJ2-2; no reliable D call. Germline assignment: CDR1 SGHKS and CDR2 YYEKEE (reference sequence). V was cut by 6 bases and J by 2 bases, with 20 bases left in between. This CDR3 spans 17 amino acids. The CDR3 DNA reads as TGTGCCAGCACCCCCTTAGCTGGCCGGTTCAACACCGGGGAGCTGTTTTTT. Its translation is CASTPLAGRFNTGELFF.

This clonotype came up a few times. The J gene is TRBJ1-2, the V gene TRBV4-3, with D possibly being TRBD1 (6 bases). V lost 0 bases and J lost 1, with 9 bases in between. Germline loops: CDR1 LGHNA, CDR2 YSLEER. This CDR3 has 15 amino acids. CDR3 in amino acids: CASSQDRTVNYGYTF. The DNA for the CDR3 is TGCGCCAGCAGCCAAGATAGGACAGTTAACTATGGCTACACCTTC.

This clonotype was counted ten times or more. The rearrangement links TRBV5-1 to TRBJ2-1; D gene unclear. CDR1 and CDR2 (germline): SGHRS, YFSETQ. CDR3 length equals 14 residues. The V gene lost 0 bases and the J gene lost 9 bases, with 13 bases spanning the gap. For the CDR3, the DNA is TGCGCCAGCAGCTTGGAGGCAGGCTTCGGTGAGCAGTTCTTC. This encodes CASSLEAGFGEQFF.

This clonotype showed up just a few times. V gene TRBV7-2 combines with J gene TRBJ2-2; the D is unclear. Trimming took 5 bases from V and 5 from J, leaving 21 bases between them. The V gene's germline CDR1 is SGHTA and CDR2 FQGNSA. The CDR3 is 17 amino acids. Here the CDR3 reads CASSLTGPRIRTGELFF. CDR3 nucleotides: TGTGCCAGCAGCCTGACCGGGCCGAGAATACGAACCGGGGAGCTGTTTTTT.

This clonotype was recorded a few times. The chain is built from TRBV6-5 and TRBJ1-3; D unresolved. The germline V gene has CDR1 MNHEY and CDR2 SVGAGI. The CDR3 loop spans 13 amino acids. V was pared by 8 bases and J by 3 bases, with 11 bases between. Here the CDR3 reads CASRWAGGNTIYF. CDR3 sequence (DNA): TGTGCCAGCCGCTGGGCGGGTGGAAACACCATATATTTT.

The V call is TRBV7-8, the J call TRBJ2-7; the D gene is possibly TRBD1 (6 bases). CDR3 length: 15 amino acids. V gave up 5 bases and J gave up 4 bases, with 18 bases separating them. Germline lookup yields CDR1 SGHVS and CDR2 FQNEAQ. The CDR3 sequence is CASSAGAFTTYEQYF. In DNA, the CDR3 is TGTGCCAGCAGCGCAGGGGCCTTCACGACGTACGAGCAGTACTTC.

This clonotype was seen a handful of times. The J gene is TRBJ2-7, the V gene TRBV20-1, with a tentative D call TRBD1 (5 bases). CDR3 length: 13 amino acids. Germline loops: CDR1 DFQATT, CDR2 SNEGSKA (reference sequence). V lost 2 bases to trimming and J lost 6 bases, with 14 bases between them. The CDR3 region is CSARPPRVGEQYF. DNA for the CDR3: TGCAGTGCTAGACCCCCCAGGGTTGGCGAGCAGTACTTC.